The entry below gives a single TCR beta chain sequence along with its context. These data belong to a study of blood T cell repertoires in COVID-19. Study details: Sites in the United States, Italy and Spain provided acute and convalescent COVID-19 samples. Nucleic acid was either cDNA or gDNA, and it came from T cells, B-cell-depleted T cells, or PBMCs.

As originally analysed: Estimation of nucleated cell counts relied on the amplification of reference gene primers. Only in-frame clones appear in the TCRdb table, and some are missing; sequencing was by immunoSEQ multiplex PCR. That table supplies the V and J calls and clone size; D and trimming were determined from the DNA. The data contain 65,000 or so clones, approximately 80% of them singletons. Sequencing was done on a sample of peripheral blood. The TCR originated in a woman aged 70 to 79 with acute or convalescent COVID-19.

CDR3 DNA: TGTGCCAGCAGCTTTAGGGGGTCCGACACTGAAGCTTTCTTT. This codes for CASSFRGSDTEAFF. The chain links TRBV5-5 to TRBJ1-1, with D tentatively TRBD1 (6 bases). The V end lost 2 bases, the J end lost 3 bases, and 11 bases lay between the germline ends. Germline CDR1 is SGHKS and CDR2 is YYEKEE (reference sequence). This CDR3 has 14 residues.